The clone carrying this T cell receptor beta chain came up a few times. The source of the sample is a study of T-cell memory formation after mild COVID-19. Germline V lookup: CDR1 SGHRS, CDR2 YFSETQ. This CDR3 region has 12 residues. Deletions cut 5 bases from V and 7 bases from J, with 10 bases between. In TCRdb, the 5' RACE reads were re-called with MiXCR into one record per CDR3 protein. The sample holds fewer than 700,000 distinct CDR3 sequences, about a sixth seen once. V and J are TRBV5-1 and TRBJ2-1; D gene uncertain. The sequenced sample was PBMCs or a T cell subset sorted from them (not recorded which). The sequence came from an adult woman who had mild COVID-19 (a few samples of this study predate the infection). Cell type and time point are not known. The CDR3 here is CASRLDLNEQFF. The CDR3 coding sequence is TGCGCCAGCAGACTGGACCTGAATGAGCAGTTCTTC.